These 5 T cell receptor beta chains were all obtained from the same sample, sequenced in a study of blood T cells in healthy people across ages. The use of a sample-barcoded 5' primer and a J-beta primer mix characterized a second PCR of roughly 7 to 12 cycles. TCRdb re-analysed the 5' RACE reads in MiXCR, keeping a single row per CDR3 protein. Among over a million distinct CDR3 sequences listed, roughly 64% were seen once. The specimen was blood. The receptors shown here come from a man aged 18-30 years in good health.

The chain is built from TRBV7-9 and TRBJ2-3, with D tentatively TRBD2 (5 bases). V lost 1 base to trimming and J lost 4 bases, with 9 bases between them. This CDR3 is built from 14 residues. The germline V gene encodes CDR1 SEHNR and CDR2 FQNEAQ (reference sequence). CDR3 protein: CASSLEASPDTQYF. In DNA form, the CDR3 reads TGTGCCAGCAGCTTAGAGGCTAGCCCAGATACGCAGTATTTT.

In its sample, this clonotype was seen once. The gene calls are TRBV29-1 and TRBJ1-2; possible D gene TRBD1, 6 bases. CDR1 and CDR2 from the germline V gene are SQVTM and ANQGSEA. Trimming removed 0 bases from V and 6 bases from J, with 17 bases in between. This CDR3 region has 15 residues. The DNA of the CDR3 is TGCAGCGTTGAAGATAAGGCTGGGGCAGGGGATGGCTACACCTTC. It specifies CSVEDKAGAGDGYTF.

The sample holds a few counts of this clonotype. The chain combines TRBV29-1 with TRBJ2-4; 10 bases align to TRBD1. The closer fit of TRBJ2-7 to the DNA end suggests the J call may be wrong. The CDR3 has 15 amino acids. Germline CDR1 reads SQVTM; CDR2 reads ANQGSEA. As DNA, the CDR3 is TGCAGCGTTGAAGGGGGGACAGGGGTGGGATACGAGCAGTACTTC. This sequence encodes CSVEGGTGVGYEQYF.

The chain joins TRBV5-1 to TRBJ2-7, with 7 bases fitting TRBD1. The CDR3 loop spans 15 amino acids. Germline values: CDR1 SGHRS, CDR2 YFSETQ. With 0 bases clipped from V and 3 bases from J, the junction kept 6 bases outside the gene matches. This CDR3 is CASSLVPGQNYEQYF. CDR3 sequence (DNA): TGCGCCAGCAGCTTGGTTCCGGGACAGAACTACGAGCAGTACTTC.

V is TRBV28 and J is TRBJ2-5; possible D gene TRBD2, 5 bases. The end of the DNA is better explained by TRBJ2-7, so the J call may be wrong. This CDR3 region has 15 residues. CDR1 is MDHEN, CDR2 SYDVKM, per germline. The CDR3 DNA reads TGTGCCAGCAGTTATGGAGACCAGAGCGGCTACGAGCAGTACTTC. Translating gives CASSYGDQSGYEQYF.